This T cell receptor beta chain was sequenced during a study of post-analysis software for immune sequencing data. Study findings and constraints: About five TRBV segments (TRBV5-6, TRBV5-1 and TRBV20-1 among them) occurred more frequently in patients than in controls.

The V segment lost 5 bases and the J segment 4 bases; nucleotides outside the gene matches: 8. The CDR3 length is 16 residues. Germline values: CDR1 MDHEN, CDR2 SYDVKM. This clonotype was detected many times. Its antigen is not identified. Presence of unique molecular identifiers characterized the TCR beta cDNA libraries. TCRdb reanalysed the PCR reads using MiXCR and keeps one entry per CDR3 protein. The sample has a few hundred thousand distinct CDR3 sequences, about 40% seen once. This receptor was taken from a girl between 10 and 17 years old with multiple sclerosis. The chain combines TRBV28 with TRBJ2-3; 11 bases line up with TRBD2. The sample consisted of blood. CDR3 residues: CASSLFLAGGADTQYF. The CDR3 coding sequence is TGTGCCAGCAGTCTTTTCCTAGCGGGAGGAGCAGATACGCAGTATTTT.